This T cell receptor beta chain originates from a study of blood T cell repertoires in COVID-19. Study details: Samples taken during acute and convalescent COVID-19 were collected in the United States, Italy and Spain.

TCRdb's table, derived via immunoSEQ multiplex PCR, lists solely in-frame clones and lacks some. Of 150,000 to 200,000 clones listed, 85% to 95% are singletons. The CDR3 runs to 14 residues. Those enrolled in Seattle joined during active infection and were followed longitudinally afterward. The gene calls are TRBV7-5 and TRBJ2-7; TRBD1 reflects the table's D call only, with no check against the DNA. TRBV7-5 is listed as a pseudogene. Sequencing used peripheral blood. The receptor comes from a woman aged 55-70 years with COVID-19, enrolled during active disease. CDR3 in DNA: TGTGCCAGAAGCTTGGGCAGGGGGCCATACGAGCAGTACTTC. It specifies CARSLGRGPYEQYF.